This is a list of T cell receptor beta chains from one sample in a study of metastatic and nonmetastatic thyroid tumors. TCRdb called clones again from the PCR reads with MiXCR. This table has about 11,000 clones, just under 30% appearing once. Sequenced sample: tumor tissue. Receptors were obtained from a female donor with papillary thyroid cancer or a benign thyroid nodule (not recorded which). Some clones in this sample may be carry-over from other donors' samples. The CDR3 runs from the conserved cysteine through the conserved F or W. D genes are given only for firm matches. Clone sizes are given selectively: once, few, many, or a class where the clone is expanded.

DNA: TGCAGTGCTCCCGGGGAGGGAGCCTCCACCATATATTTT; CDR3: CSAPGEGASTIYF; D: -; V: TRBV20-1; J: TRBJ1-3; size: medium-sized
DNA: TGTGCCAGCAGTTTTGGACGGCTGAACACTGAAGCTTTCTTT; CDR3: CASSFGRLNTEAFF; D: -; V: TRBV12-3/TRBV12-4; J: TRBJ1-1; size: -
DNA: TGTGCCAGCAGCCCACCCCCCCGGGGCTACACCTTC; CDR3: CASSPPPRGYTF; D: -; V: TRBV7-2; J: TRBJ1-2; size: many
DNA: TGTGCCAGCAGTTACTCAGGAGATTACGAGCAGTACTTC; CDR3: CASSYSGDYEQYF; D: -; V: TRBV6-2/TRBV6-3; J: TRBJ2-7; size: -
DNA: TGTGCCAGCAGTAACCAGAGCGAGAGCGAGACCCAGTACTTC; CDR3: CASSNQSESETQYF; D: -; V: TRBV28; J: TRBJ2-5; size: once
DNA: TGTGCCAGCAGGCCAAGGTGGACACCTCCCTACGAGCAGTACTTC; CDR3: CASRPRWTPPYEQYF; D: -; V: TRBV28; J: TRBJ2-7; size: -
DNA: TGTGCCAGCAGCTTGGGACTAGCGAACACCGGGGAGCTGTTTTTT; CDR3: CASSLGLANTGELFF; D: TRBD2; V: TRBV9; J: TRBJ2-2; size: medium-sized
DNA: TGCGCCAGCAGCTTGGAACCGCTAGATTCCGGGGAGCTGTTTTTT; CDR3: CASSLEPLDSGELFF; D: -; V: TRBV5-1; J: TRBJ2-2; size: medium-sized
DNA: TGCGCCAGCAGCCCAGGGGGGAGGACCGATTCACCCCTCCACTTT; CDR3: CASSPGGRTDSPLHF; D: TRBD1; V: TRBV5-1; J: TRBJ1-6; size: -
DNA: TGCGCCAGCAGCCTATCTACTAGCGGGAGATCCCTGGGGAATGAGCAGTTCTTC; CDR3: CASSLSTSGRSLGNEQFF; D: TRBD2; V: TRBV5-1; J: TRBJ2-1; size: -
DNA: TGCGCCAGCAGCTTGGGAGACCAACTAAACACCGGGGAGCTGTTTTTT; CDR3: CASSLGDQLNTGELFF; D: -; V: TRBV5-1; J: TRBJ2-2; size: -
DNA: TGTGCCAGCAGCCCCGGGACACAAACCTACGAGCAGTACTTC; CDR3: CASSPGTQTYEQYF; D: -; V: TRBV5-4; J: TRBJ2-7; size: once
DNA: TGCAGTGCTAGAGATCCTGGGACAGGGTACGAGCAGTACTTC; CDR3: CSARDPGTGYEQYF; D: TRBD1; V: TRBV20-1; J: TRBJ2-7; size: -
DNA: TGTGCCAGCAGTGAAGAGCCGGGACCCTACGAGCAGTACTTC; CDR3: CASSEEPGPYEQYF; D: -; V: TRBV6-1; J: TRBJ2-7; size: -
DNA: TGCGCCAGCAGCCGTAGTTACAGGGGGCCGGCAGATACGCAGTATTTT; CDR3: CASSRSYRGPADTQYF; D: TRBD1; V: TRBV5-1; J: TRBJ2-3; size: -
DNA: TGTGCCAGCAGTTTAGGGGGCGCAGAGACCCAGTACTTC; CDR3: CASSLGGAETQYF; D: -; V: TRBV28; J: TRBJ2-5; size: many
DNA: TGTGCCAGCAGCCCAGTGGAGGGAAGGAATGGCTACACCTTC; CDR3: CASSPVEGRNGYTF; D: -; V: TRBV4-2; J: TRBJ1-2; size: medium-sized
DNA: TGTGCCAGCAGCGTAGGGACTAGCGGGGGGGCGACAGATACGCAGTATTTT; CDR3: CASSVGTSGGATDTQYF; D: TRBD2; V: TRBV9; J: TRBJ2-3; size: medium-sized
DNA: TGTGCCAGCAGTTTGCAACAATATGGCTACACCTTC; CDR3: CASSLQQYGYTF; D: -; V: TRBV28; J: TRBJ1-2; size: few
DNA: TGTGCCACCAGCAGAGGCGGAATCGCGACAGACTATCGGGACAATGAGCAGTTCTTC; CDR3: CATSRGGIATDYRDNEQFF; D: -; V: TRBV15; J: TRBJ2-1; size: -
DNA: TGTGCCAGCAGCTTAGCCCCAGGCTCCTACGAGCAGTACTTC; CDR3: CASSLAPGSYEQYF; D: -; V: TRBV7-2; J: TRBJ2-7; size: -
DNA: TGCAGTGCTAGAACCCTCCTAGCAAATACGCAGTATTTT; CDR3: CSARTLLANTQYF; D: -; V: TRBV20-1; J: TRBJ2-3; size: medium-sized
DNA: TGCGCCAGCAGCGAGAACACAGATACGCAGTATTTT; CDR3: CASSENTDTQYF; D: -; V: TRBV5-1; J: TRBJ2-3; size: -
DNA: TGTGCCAGCAGCTTAGAGGCCTACGAGCAGTACTTC; CDR3: CASSLEAYEQYF; D: -; V: TRBV7-9; J: TRBJ2-7; size: few
DNA: TGTGCCAGCAGTGCGACAGGGGGCCTAAATTCACCCCTCCACTTT; CDR3: CASSATGGLNSPLHF; D: TRBD1; V: TRBV28; J: TRBJ1-6; size: -
DNA: TGTGCCAGCAGCTTAGAGTCCGGGAACACCGGGGAGCTGTTTTTT; CDR3: CASSLESGNTGELFF; D: -; V: TRBV11-3; J: TRBJ2-2; size: -
DNA: TGCGCCAGCAGCCAATCGGCTAGCGGGAGCCATGAGCAGTTCTTC; CDR3: CASSQSASGSHEQFF; D: TRBD2; V: TRBV4-3; J: TRBJ2-1; size: many
DNA: TGTGCCAGCAGGGCGATGGCGGGAGGAAGCACAGATACGCAGTATTTT; CDR3: CASRAMAGGSTDTQYF; D: TRBD2; V: TRBV6-1; J: TRBJ2-3; size: -
DNA: TGTGCCAGCAGCCGTGAGGGAAGGAACGTGGGTGAGCAGTTCTTC; CDR3: CASSREGRNVGEQFF; D: -; V: TRBV4-2; J: TRBJ2-1; size: many
DNA: TGCGCTAGCAGCCAAGATTGGATTGGCGCAACTAATGAAAAACTGTTTTTT; CDR3: CASSQDWIGATNEKLFF; D: -; V: TRBV4-1; J: TRBJ1-4; size: many
DNA: TGTGCCCTTCAACCGGGCTCCTATAATTCACCCCTCCACTTT; CDR3: CALQPGSYNSPLHF; D: -; V: TRBV6-1; J: TRBJ1-6; size: medium-sized
DNA: TGTGCCAGCAGTCTGACCGGGACAGGGGGCCGAGAGACCCAGTACTTC; CDR3: CASSLTGTGGRETQYF; D: TRBD1; V: TRBV6-1; J: TRBJ2-5; size: -
DNA: TGTGCCAGCAGCTTAGAAGGGGATGAAGCTTTCTTT; CDR3: CASSLEGDEAFF; D: -; V: TRBV11-2; J: TRBJ1-1; size: once
DNA: TGTGCCAGCAGCTTAGAGGCAAGACCCTACGAACAGTACTTC; CDR3: CASSLEARPYEQYF; D: -; V: TRBV7-9; J: TRBJ2-7; size: medium-sized
DNA: TGTGCCAGTAGCAAACGACTCACCGGGACTAGCCTTTATAATGAGCAGTTCTTC; CDR3: CASSKRLTGTSLYNEQFF; D: TRBD2; V: TRBV19; J: TRBJ2-1; size: medium-sized
DNA: TGTGCCAGCAGCTTAGCCGCTAGCGGGGGGGCCTACGAGCAGTACTTC; CDR3: CASSLAASGGAYEQYF; D: TRBD2; V: TRBV7-2; J: TRBJ2-7; size: medium-sized
DNA: TGTGCCAGCAGCCCTCCGGGACAGGGGAACACTGAAGCTTTCTTT; CDR3: CASSPPGQGNTEAFF; D: TRBD1; V: TRBV5-4; J: TRBJ1-1; size: -
DNA: TGTGCCAGCAGTCGGGACAGCCTGGATGGCTACACCTTC; CDR3: CASSRDSLDGYTF; D: TRBD1; V: TRBV6-2/TRBV6-3; J: TRBJ1-2; size: large
DNA: TGTGCCTGTCCCGACGGGGGCGCGGAGGGAAACACCATATATTTT; CDR3: CACPDGGAEGNTIYF; D: -; V: TRBV30; J: TRBJ1-3; size: many
DNA: TGTGCCAGCACCCACAGCTTAACCTTCGAAAAACTGTTTTTT; CDR3: CASTHSLTFEKLFF; D: -; V: TRBV28; J: TRBJ1-4; size: many
DNA: TGTGCCAGTTCGGGGGACAGTTACGGCTACACCTTC; CDR3: CASSGDSYGYTF; D: TRBD1; V: TRBV19; J: TRBJ1-2; size: -
DNA: TGTGCCAGCAACTTAGTCAATGAGCAGTTCTTC; CDR3: CASNLVNEQFF; D: -; V: TRBV6-1; J: TRBJ2-1; size: few
DNA: TGTGCCAGCAGCCCGCCATTGGGACTAGCGGGAGGTACGCGATCCCGGGAGCTGTTTTTT; CDR3: CASSPPLGLAGGTRSRELFF; D: TRBD2; V: TRBV4-2; J: TRBJ2-2; size: many
DNA: TGTGCCAGCAGTGACGGATTTAGCAATCAGCCCCAGCATTTT; CDR3: CASSDGFSNQPQHF; D: -; V: TRBV6-1; J: TRBJ1-5; size: many
DNA: TGTGCCAGTAGCAAACAACAGGGAGCCAGCAATCAGCCCCAGCATTTT; CDR3: CASSKQQGASNQPQHF; D: -; V: TRBV19; J: TRBJ1-5; size: many
DNA: TGTGCCAGCAGTCCCACTCCCTTGCAGCATAGAGGCATCTTC; CDR3: CASSPTPLQHRGIF; D: -; V: TRBV2; J: TRBJ2-1; size: few
DNA: TGTGCCAGCAGCTTAGGGACTCTTTCCTACGAGCAGTACTTC; CDR3: CASSLGTLSYEQYF; D: -; V: TRBV11-2; J: TRBJ2-7; size: medium-sized
DNA: TGTGCCAGTAGTATAGGAGGAGGGGGACTAGCGGACAATGAGCAGTTCTTC; CDR3: CASSIGGGGLADNEQFF; D: TRBD2; V: TRBV19; J: TRBJ2-1; size: -
DNA: TGTGCCAGCAGCTTCCGGACAGGGAACGTCCTGACTTTC; CDR3: CASSFRTGNVLTF; D: TRBD1; V: TRBV28; J: TRBJ2-6; size: -
DNA: TGCGCCAGCAGCTCGGAGGACGAGCAGTACTTC; CDR3: CASSSEDEQYF; D: -; V: TRBV5-1; J: TRBJ2-7; size: medium-sized
DNA: TGTGCCAGCAAATTCGTACAGGTCATCGGTGTAGGGGACACCATGGAGCTGTTTTTT; CDR3: CASKFVQVIGVGDTMELFF; D: -; V: TRBV6-2/TRBV6-3; J: TRBJ2-2; size: -
DNA: TGTGCCAGCAGCGAGAGGAGTAGTGGGCCCAACGGGGAGCTGTTTTTT; CDR3: CASSERSSGPNGELFF; D: -; V: TRBV9; J: TRBJ2-2; size: medium-sized
DNA: TGTGCCAGCAGCTTAGACCCCTCCATCACAAACTATGGCTACACCTTC; CDR3: CASSLDPSITNYGYTF; D: -; V: TRBV7-4; J: TRBJ1-2; size: many
DNA: TGTGCCAGCAGTTTCGTAGCGGGGGGGCGGGAGACCCAGTACTTC; CDR3: CASSFVAGGRETQYF; D: TRBD2; V: TRBV12-3/TRBV12-4; J: TRBJ2-5; size: -
DNA: TGCGCCAGTAGACTAGCGGGTGTCGGGGAGCTGTTTTTT; CDR3: CASRLAGVGELFF; D: TRBD2; V: TRBV10-2; J: TRBJ2-2; size: many